This T cell receptor (beta chain) appears in the sequencing data of a study of glioma-infiltrating T cells after dendritic cell vaccination. Overall study: Autologous tumor lysate was loaded overnight onto monocyte-derived dendritic cells grown approximately seven days with IL-4 and GM-CSF.

This sample's time point: after dendritic cell vaccination, including at tumor progression/relapse. Using immunoSEQ multiplex PCR, the repertoire was profiled, and TCRdb retains in-frame clones only, with some absent. The sample has tens of thousands of clones, roughly four fifths seen once. Trimming cost V 7 bases and J 4 bases; bases outside gene matches: 5. The CDR3 loop spans 14 amino acids. Per germline, CDR1 MNHEY and CDR2 SVGAGI. The chain recombines TRBV6-5 with TRBJ1-3, with 9 bases fitting TRBD1. This TCR was sampled from a human donor with glioblastoma. Sequences were derived from blood, sampled after dendritic cell vaccination. The CDR3 here is CASIATGGGNTIYF. The CDR3 DNA is TGTGCCAGCATTGCGACAGGGGGAGGAAACACCATATATTTT.